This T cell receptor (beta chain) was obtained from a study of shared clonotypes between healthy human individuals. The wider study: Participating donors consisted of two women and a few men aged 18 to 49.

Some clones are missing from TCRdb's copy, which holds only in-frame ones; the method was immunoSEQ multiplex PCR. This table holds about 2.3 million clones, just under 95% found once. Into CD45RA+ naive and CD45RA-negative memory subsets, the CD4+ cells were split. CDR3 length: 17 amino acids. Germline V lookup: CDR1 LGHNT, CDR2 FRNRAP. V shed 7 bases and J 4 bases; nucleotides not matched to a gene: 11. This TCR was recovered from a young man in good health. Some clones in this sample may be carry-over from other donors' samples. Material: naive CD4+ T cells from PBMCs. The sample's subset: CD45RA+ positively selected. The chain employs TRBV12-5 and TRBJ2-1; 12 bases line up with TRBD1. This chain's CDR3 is CASADVKGQGAYNEQFF. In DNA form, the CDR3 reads TGTGCTAGTGCCGATGTTAAGGGACAGGGGGCGTACAATGAGCAGTTCTTC.